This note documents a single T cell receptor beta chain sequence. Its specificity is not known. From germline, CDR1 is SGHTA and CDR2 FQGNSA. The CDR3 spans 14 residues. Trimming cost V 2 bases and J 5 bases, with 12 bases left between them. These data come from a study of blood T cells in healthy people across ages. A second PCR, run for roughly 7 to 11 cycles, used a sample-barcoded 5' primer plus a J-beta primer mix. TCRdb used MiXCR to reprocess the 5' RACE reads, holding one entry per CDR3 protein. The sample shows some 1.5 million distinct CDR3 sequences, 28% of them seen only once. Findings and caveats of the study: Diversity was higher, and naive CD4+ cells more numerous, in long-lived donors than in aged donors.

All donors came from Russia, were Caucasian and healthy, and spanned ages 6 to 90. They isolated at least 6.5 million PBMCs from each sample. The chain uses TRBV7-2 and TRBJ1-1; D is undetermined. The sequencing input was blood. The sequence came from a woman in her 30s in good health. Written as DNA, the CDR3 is TGTGCCAGCAGCTTACTAGGTGATATAACTGAAGCTTTCTTT. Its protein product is CASSLLGDITEAFF.